This section outlines one TCR beta chain sequence together with its context. This sample is part of a study of long-term antiretroviral therapy in people with HIV. The V end was cut by 1 base, the J end by 4 bases, with 8 bases between. The CDR3 length is 13 residues. The germline V gene encodes CDR1 MNHNS and CDR2 SASEGT. Researchers ran immunoSEQ v3.0 at survey level. Using immunoSEQ multiplex PCR, the repertoire was profiled, and TCRdb retains in-frame clones only, with some absent. The sample lists approximately 20,000 clones, 70% to 90% seen once, with 6.4% in the top ten. This sample comprised unsorted PBMCs, obtained 0.6 years after starting antiretroviral therapy. The chain couples TRBV6-1 to TRBJ2-7; D is uncertain. This TCR was sampled from a man aged 55-75 years with HIV. The CDR3 region has the DNA TGTGCCAGCAGTGAAGGGCGACCATACGAGCAGTACTTC. The encoded protein is CASSEGRPYEQYF.